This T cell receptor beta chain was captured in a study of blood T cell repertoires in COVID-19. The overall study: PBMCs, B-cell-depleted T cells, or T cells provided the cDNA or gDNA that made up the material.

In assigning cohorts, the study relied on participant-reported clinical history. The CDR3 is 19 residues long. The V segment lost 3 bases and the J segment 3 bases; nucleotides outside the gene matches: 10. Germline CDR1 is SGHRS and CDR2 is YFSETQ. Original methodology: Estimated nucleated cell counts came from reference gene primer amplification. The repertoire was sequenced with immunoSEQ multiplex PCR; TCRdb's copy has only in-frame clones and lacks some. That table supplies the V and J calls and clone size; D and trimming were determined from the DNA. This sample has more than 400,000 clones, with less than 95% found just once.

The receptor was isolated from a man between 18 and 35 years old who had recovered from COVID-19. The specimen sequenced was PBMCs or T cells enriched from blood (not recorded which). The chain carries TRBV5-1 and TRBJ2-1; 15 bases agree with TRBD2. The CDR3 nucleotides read TGCGCCAGCAGCTACGCTACCGGGACTAGCGGGAGGATCTACAATGAGCAGTTCTTC. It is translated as CASSYATGTSGRIYNEQFF.